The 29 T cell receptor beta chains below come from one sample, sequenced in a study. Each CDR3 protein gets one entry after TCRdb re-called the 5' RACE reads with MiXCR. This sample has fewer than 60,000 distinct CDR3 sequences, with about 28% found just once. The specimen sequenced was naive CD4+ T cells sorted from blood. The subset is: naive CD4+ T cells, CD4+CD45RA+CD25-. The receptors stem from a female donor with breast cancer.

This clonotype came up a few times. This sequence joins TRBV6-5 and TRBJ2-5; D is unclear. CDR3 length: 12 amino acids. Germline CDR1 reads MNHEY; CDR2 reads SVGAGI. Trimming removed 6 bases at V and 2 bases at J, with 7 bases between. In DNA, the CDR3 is TGTGCCAGCAGGCCGGCACAAGAGACCCAGTACTTC. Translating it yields CASRPAQETQYF.

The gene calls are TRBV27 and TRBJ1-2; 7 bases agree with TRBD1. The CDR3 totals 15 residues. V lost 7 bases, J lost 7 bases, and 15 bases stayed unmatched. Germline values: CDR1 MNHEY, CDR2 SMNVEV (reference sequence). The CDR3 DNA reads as TGTGCCAGCACTTCGCAGGGGGGGTCTTGGCTTGGCTACACCTTC. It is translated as CASTSQGGSWLGYTF.

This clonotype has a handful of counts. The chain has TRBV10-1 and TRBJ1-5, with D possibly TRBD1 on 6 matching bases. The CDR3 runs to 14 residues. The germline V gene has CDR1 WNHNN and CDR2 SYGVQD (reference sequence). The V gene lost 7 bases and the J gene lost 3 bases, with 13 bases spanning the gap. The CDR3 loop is CASTRTDHNQPQHF. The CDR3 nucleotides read TGCGCCAGCACTCGGACAGATCACAATCAGCCCCAGCATTTT.

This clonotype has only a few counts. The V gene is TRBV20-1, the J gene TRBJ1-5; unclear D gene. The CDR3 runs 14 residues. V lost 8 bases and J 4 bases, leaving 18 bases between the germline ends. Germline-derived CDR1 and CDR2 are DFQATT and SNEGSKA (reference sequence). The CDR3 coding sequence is TGCAGTACCGATTCGAGGACTTCTAATCAGCCCCAGCATTTT. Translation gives CSTDSRTSNQPQHF.

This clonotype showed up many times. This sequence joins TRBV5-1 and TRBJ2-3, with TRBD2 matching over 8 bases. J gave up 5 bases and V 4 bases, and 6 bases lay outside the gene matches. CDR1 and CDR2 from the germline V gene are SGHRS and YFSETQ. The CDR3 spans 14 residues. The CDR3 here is CASSPNRGGDTQYF. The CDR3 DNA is TGCGCCAGCAGCCCGAACCGGGGGGGAGATACGCAGTATTTT.

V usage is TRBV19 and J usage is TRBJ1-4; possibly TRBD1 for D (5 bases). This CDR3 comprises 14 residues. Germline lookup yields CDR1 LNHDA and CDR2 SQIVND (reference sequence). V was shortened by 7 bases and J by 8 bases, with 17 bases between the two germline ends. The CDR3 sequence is CASKASGPREKLFF. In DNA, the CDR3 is TGTGCCAGTAAGGCTTCAGGGCCTCGCGAAAAACTGTTTTTT.

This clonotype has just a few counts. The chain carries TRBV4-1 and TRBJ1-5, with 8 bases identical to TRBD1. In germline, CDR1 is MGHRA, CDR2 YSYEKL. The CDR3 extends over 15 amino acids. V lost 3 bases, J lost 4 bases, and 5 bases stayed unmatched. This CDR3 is CASSQSQGANQPQHF. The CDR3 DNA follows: TGCGCCAGCAGCCAGAGTCAGGGGGCGAATCAGCCCCAGCATTTT.

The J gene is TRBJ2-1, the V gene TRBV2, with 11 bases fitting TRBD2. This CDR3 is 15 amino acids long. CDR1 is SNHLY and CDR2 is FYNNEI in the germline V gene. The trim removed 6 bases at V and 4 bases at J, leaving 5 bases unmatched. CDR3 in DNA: TGTGCCAGCAGATCCGGGACTAGCGGTTACAATGAGCAGTTCTTC. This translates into CASRSGTSGYNEQFF.

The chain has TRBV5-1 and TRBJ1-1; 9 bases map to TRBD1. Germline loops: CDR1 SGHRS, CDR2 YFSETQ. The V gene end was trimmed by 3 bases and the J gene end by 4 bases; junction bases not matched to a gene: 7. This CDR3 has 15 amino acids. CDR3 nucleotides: TGCGCCAGCAGCTACTGGGACAGGGAGGCCACTGAAGCTTTCTTT. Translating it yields CASSYWDREATEAFF.

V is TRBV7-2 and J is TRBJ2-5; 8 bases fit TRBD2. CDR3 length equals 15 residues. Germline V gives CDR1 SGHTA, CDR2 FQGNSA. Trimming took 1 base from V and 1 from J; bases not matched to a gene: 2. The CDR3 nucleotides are TGTGCCAGCAGCTTAGTACTAGCGGTCCAAGAGACCCAGTACTTC. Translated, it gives CASSLVLAVQETQYF.

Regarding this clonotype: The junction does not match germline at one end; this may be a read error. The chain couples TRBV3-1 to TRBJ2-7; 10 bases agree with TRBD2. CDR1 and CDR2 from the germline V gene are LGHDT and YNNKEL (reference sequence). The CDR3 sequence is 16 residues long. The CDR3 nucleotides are TGTGCCGGCAGCCAAACAGGGGGGACTAGCGCAATCGAGCAGTACTTC. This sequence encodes CAGSQTGGTSAIEQYF.

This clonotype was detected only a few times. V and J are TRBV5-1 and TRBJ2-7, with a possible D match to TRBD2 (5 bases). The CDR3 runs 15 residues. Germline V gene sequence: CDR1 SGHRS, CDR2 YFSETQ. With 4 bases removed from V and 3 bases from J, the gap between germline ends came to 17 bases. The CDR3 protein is CASSPADWNFYEQYF. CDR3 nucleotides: TGCGCCAGCAGCCCGGCGGACTGGAACTTCTACGAGCAGTACTTC. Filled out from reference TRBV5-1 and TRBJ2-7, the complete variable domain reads KAGVTQTPRYLIKTRGQQVTLSCSPISGHRSVSWYQQTPGQGLQFLFEYFSETQRNKGNFPGRFSGRQFSNSRSEMNVSTLELGDSALYLCASSPADWNFYEQYFGPGTRLTVT.

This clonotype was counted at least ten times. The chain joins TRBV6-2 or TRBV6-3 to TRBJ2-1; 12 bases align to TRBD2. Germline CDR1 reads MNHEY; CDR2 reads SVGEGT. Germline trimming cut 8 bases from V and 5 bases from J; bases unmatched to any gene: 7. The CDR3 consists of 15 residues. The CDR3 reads CASRHRLAGDNEQFF. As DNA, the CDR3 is TGTGCCAGCCGACATCGACTAGCGGGAGACAATGAGCAGTTCTTC.

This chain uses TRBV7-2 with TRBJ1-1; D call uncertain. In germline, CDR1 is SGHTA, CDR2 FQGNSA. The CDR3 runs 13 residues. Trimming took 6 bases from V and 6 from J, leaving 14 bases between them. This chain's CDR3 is CASSLGPIAEAFF. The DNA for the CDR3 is TGTGCCAGCAGTCTCGGACCCATTGCTGAAGCTTTCTTT.

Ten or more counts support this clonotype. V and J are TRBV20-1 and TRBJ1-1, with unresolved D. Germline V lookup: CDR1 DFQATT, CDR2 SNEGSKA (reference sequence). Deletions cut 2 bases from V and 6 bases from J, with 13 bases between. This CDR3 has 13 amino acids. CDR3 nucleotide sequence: TGCAGTGCTAGACGTCGTGGGAGGGCTGAAGCTTTCTTT. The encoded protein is CSARRRGRAEAFF.

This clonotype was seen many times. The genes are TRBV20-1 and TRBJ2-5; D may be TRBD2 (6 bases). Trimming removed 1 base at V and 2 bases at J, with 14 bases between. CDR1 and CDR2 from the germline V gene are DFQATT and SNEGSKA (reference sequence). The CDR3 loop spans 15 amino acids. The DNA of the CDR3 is TGCAGTGCTAGAGGGCCCAGCGGGCTGCAAGAGACCCAGTACTTC. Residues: CSARGPSGLQETQYF.

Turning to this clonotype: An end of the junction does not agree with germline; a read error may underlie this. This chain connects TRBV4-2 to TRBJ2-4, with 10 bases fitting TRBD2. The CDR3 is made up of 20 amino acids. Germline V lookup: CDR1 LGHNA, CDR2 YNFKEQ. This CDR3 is CASSLNPVAGGSIAKNMQYF. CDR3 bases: TGTGCCAGCAGCCTAAACCCAGTAGCGGGAGGATCGATAGCCAAAAACATGCAGTACTTC.

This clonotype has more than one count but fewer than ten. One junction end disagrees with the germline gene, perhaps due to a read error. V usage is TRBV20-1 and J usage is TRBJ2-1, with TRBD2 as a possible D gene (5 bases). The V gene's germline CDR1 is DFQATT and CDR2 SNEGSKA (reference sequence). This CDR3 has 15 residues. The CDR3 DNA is TGCAGTGCCCCGCCGGGCGCTAGCTCCCACAATGAGCAGTTCTTC. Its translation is CSAPPGASSHNEQFF.

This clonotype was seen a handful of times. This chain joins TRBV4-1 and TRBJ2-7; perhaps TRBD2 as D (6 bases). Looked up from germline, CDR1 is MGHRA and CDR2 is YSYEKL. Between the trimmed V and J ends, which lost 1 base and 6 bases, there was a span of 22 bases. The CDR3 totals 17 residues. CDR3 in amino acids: CASSQVDMGLLRGEQYF. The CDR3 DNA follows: TGCGCCAGCAGCCAAGTCGACATGGGACTCCTGAGGGGCGAGCAGTACTTC.

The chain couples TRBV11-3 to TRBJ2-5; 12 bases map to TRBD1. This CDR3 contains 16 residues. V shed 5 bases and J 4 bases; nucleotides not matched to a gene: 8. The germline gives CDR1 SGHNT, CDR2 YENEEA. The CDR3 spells CASSPGDRGRRETQYF. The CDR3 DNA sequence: TGTGCCAGCAGCCCCGGGGACAGGGGGCGACGAGAGACCCAGTACTTC.

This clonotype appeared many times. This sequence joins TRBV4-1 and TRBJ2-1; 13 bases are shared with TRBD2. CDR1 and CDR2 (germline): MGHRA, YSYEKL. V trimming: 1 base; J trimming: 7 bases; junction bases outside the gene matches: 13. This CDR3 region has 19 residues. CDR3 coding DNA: TGCGCCAGCAGCCAAGGATCCGCCTGGACTAGCGGGAGTTTGAATGAGCAGTTCTTC. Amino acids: CASSQGSAWTSGSLNEQFF.

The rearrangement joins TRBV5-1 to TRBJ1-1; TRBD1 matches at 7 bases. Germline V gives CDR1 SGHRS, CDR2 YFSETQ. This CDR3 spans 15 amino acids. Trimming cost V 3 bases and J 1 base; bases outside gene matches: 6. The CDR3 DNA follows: TGCGCCAGCAGCTCTGAGGGGGCAGGGAACACTGAAGCTTTCTTT. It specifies CASSSEGAGNTEAFF.

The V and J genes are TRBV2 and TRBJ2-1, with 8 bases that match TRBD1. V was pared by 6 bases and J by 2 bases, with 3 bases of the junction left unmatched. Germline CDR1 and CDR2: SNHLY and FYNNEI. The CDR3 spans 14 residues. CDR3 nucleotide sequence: TGTGCCAGCAGCCAGGGGGCAACCTACAATGAGCAGTTCTTC. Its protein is CASSQGATYNEQFF.

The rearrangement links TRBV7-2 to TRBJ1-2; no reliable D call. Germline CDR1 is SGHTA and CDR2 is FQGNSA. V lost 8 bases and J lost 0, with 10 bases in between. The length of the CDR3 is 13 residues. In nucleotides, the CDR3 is TGTGCCAGCGGGTCTAGAGCTAACTATGGCTACACCTTC. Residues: CASGSRANYGYTF.

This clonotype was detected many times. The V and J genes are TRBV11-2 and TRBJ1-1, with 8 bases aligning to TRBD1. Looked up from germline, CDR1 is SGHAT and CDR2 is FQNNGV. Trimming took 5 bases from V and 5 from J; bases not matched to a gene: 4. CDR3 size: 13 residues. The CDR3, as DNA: TGTGCCAGCAGCCCCGACAGGGGAACTGAAGCTTTCTTT. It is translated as CASSPDRGTEAFF.

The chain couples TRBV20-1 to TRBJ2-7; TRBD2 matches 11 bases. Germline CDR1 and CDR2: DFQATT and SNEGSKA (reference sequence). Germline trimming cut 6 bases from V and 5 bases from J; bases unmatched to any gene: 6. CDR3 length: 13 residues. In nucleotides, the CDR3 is TGCAGTGCCCCAACTAGCGGGAGAAACGAGCAGTACTTC. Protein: CSAPTSGRNEQYF.

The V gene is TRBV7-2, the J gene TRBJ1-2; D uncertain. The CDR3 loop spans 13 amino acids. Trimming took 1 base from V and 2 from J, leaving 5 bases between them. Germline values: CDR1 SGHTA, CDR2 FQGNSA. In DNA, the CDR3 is TGTGCCAGCAGCTTAGGCCAGAACTATGGCTACACCTTC. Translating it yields CASSLGQNYGYTF.

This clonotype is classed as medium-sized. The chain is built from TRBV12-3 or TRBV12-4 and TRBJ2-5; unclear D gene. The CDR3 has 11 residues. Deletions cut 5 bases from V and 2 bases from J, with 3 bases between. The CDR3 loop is CASSLQETQYF. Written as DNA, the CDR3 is TGTGCCAGCAGTCTACAAGAGACCCAGTACTTC.

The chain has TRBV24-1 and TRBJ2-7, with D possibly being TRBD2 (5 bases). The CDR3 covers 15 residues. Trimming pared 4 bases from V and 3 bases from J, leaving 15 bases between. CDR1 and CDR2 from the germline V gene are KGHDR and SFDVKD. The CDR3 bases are TGTGCCACCAGTGACTATCGATACGGGATCTACGAGCAGTACTTC. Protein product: CATSDYRYGIYEQYF.